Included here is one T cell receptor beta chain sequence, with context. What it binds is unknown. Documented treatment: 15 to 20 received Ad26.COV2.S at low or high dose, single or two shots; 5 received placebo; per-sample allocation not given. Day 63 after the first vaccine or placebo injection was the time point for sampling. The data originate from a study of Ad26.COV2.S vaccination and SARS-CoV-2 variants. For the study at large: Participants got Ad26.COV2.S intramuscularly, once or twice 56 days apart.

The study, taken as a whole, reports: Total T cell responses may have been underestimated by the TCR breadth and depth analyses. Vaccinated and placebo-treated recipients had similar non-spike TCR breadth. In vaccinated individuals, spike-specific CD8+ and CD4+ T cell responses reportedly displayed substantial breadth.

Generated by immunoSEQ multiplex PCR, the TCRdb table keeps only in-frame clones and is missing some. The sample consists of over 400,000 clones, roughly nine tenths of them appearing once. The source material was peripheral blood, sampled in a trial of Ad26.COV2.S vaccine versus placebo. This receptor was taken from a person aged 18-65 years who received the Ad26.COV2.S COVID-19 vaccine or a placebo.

In DNA form, the CDR3 reads TGTGCCAGCAGCCAAGCCCGGGGGGATGGCAATGAGCAGTTCTTC. It yields the protein CASSQARGDGNEQFF. This chain links TRBV14 with TRBJ2-1; the match to TRBD2 covers 7 bases. Per the germline V gene, CDR1 is SGHDN and CDR2 is FVKESK. The CDR3 has 15 residues. The V segment lost 1 base and the J segment 6 bases; nucleotides outside the gene matches: 6.